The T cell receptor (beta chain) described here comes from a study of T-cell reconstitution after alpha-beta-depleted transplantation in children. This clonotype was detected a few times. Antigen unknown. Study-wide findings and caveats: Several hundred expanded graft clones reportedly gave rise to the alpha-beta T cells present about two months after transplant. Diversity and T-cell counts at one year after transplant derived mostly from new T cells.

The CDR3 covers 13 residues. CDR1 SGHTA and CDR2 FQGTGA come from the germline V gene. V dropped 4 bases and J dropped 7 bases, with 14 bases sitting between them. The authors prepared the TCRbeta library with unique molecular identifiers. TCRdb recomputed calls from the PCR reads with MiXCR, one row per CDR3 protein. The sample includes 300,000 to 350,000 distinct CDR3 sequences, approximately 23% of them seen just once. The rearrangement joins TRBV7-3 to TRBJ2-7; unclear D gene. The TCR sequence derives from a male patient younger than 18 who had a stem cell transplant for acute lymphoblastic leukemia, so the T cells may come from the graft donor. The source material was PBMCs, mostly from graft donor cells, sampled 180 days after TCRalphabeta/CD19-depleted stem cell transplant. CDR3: CASSSQTGWEQYF. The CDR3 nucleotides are TGTGCCAGCAGCTCCCAGACGGGCTGGGAGCAGTACTTC.